A selection of T cell receptor beta chains follows, all from one sample in a study of vaccination effects on CD4 cells after COVID-19. Produced via immunoSEQ multiplex PCR; TCRdb's table is partial and in-frame only. The data hold 45,000 to 55,000 clones, with around 70% observed a single time. Their recognized antigens are unknown. This material consisted of CD4+ T cells from PBMCs cultured without peptide, taken after COVID-19 vaccination. All receptors come from a human donor who received a COVID-19 vaccine. Each CDR3 is given with its conserved first and last residue. The order of the fields is V gene, J gene, D gene, clone size, CDR3 DNA, CDR3 protein. D genes are given only for firm matches. Rows give clone size only sometimes, using once, few, many, or a class for an expanded clone.

>TRBV11-3|TRBJ2-7|-|-
TGTGCCAGCAGCTCCCGGGGGAACTCCTACGAGCAGTACTTC
CASSSRGNSYEQYF
>TRBV12-3/TRBV12-4|TRBJ1-1|-|-
TGTGCCAGCAGTTTGCAGGTTGGGGAAGCTTTCTTT
CASSLQVGEAFF
>TRBV7-8|TRBJ2-2|TRBD1|-
TGTGCCAGCAGCCGGGACAGCTTGAACACCGGGGAGCTGTTTTTT
CASSRDSLNTGELFF
>TRBV3-1/TRBV3-2|TRBJ2-2|-|few
TGTGCCAGCAGGGGCCAGGGGAGCACCGGGGAGCTGTTTTTT
CASRGQGSTGELFF
>TRBV6-4|TRBJ1-2|-|-
TGTGCCAGCAGTGAGGCTGGCAGGGCAGGGGATGGCTACACCTTC
CASSEAGRAGDGYTF
>TRBV19|TRBJ1-5|-|few
TGTGCCAGTAGTATTAACCACAATCAGCCCCAGCATTTT
CASSINHNQPQHF
>TRBV5-5|TRBJ2-1|-|-
TGTGCCAGCAGCTTCGATTGGTTTGCAGGGGGGGGAGAGCAGTTCTTC
CASSFDWFAGGGEQFF
>TRBV12-3/TRBV12-4|TRBJ1-2|-|-
TGTGCCAGCAGTTTTATTAGGAGGGATGGCTACACCTTC
CASSFIRRDGYTF
>TRBV4-2|TRBJ2-6|TRBD2|few
TGTGCCAGCAGTAGGACTAGCGGGGGGGCCGACTCTGGGGCCAACGTCCTGACTTTC
CASSRTSGGADSGANVLTF
>TRBV3-1/TRBV3-2|TRBJ2-1|TRBD2|-
TGTGCCAGCAGCCAAGGGGGACGGGGGGTGTACAATGAGCAGTTCTTC
CASSQGGRGVYNEQFF
>TRBV19|TRBJ1-2|-|-
TGTGCCAGTAGTTTTAGGGGCGAGGGCTATGGCTACACCTTC
CASSFRGEGYGYTF
>TRBV19|TRBJ1-5|-|few
TGTGCCAGTAGTATTGTTGAAAATCAGCCCCAGCATTTT
CASSIVENQPQHF